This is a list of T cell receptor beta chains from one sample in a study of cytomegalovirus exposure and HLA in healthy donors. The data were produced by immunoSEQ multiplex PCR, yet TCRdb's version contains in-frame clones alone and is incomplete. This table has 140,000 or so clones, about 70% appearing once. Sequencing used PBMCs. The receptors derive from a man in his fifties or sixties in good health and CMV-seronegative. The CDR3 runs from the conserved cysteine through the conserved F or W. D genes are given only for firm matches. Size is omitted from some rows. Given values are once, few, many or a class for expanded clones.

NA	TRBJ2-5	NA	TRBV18	TGTGCCAGCTCAGGCGAGACCCAGTACTTC	CASSGETQYF
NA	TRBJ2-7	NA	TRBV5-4	TGTGCCAGCAGCCCTGGGGGCAGGGCTTTCGAGCAGTACTTC	CASSPGGRAFEQYF
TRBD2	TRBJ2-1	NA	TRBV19	TGTGCCAGTAGTATAGATCCCGGACTAGCGGTCTCCTACAATGAGCAGTTCTTC	CASSIDPGLAVSYNEQFF
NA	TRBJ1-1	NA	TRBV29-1	TGCAGCGTTGATGGGGGCATGAACACTGAAGCTTTCTTT	CSVDGGMNTEAFF
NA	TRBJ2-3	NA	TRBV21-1	TGTGCCAGCAGCAAAGGTCCCTCCTATAGCACAGATACGCAGTATTTT	CASSKGPSYSTDTQYF
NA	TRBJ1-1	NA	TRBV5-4	TGTGCCAGCAGCTTAGACAGGAACACTGAAGCTTTCTTT	CASSLDRNTEAFF
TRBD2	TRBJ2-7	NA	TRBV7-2	TGTGCCAGCAGCTTGAGCCCTAGCGGGAGGGCCTACGAGCAGTACTTC	CASSLSPSGRAYEQYF
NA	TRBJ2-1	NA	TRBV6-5	TGTGCCAGCACGGAGCGAGGGCCGGGGAATGAGCAGTTCTTC	CASTERGPGNEQFF
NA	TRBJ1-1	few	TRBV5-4	TGTGCCAGCAGCCGCGAGGGGGGGAGCACTGAAGCTTTCTTT	CASSREGGSTEAFF
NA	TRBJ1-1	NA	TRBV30	TGTGCCTGGAACGCCGGGACACTCACCGGCGTAGCTTTCTTT	CAWNAGTLTGVAFF
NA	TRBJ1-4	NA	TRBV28	TGTGCCAGCAGTTTATCCGGGGGTGAAAAACTGTTTTTT	CASSLSGGEKLFF
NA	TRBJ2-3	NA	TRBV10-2	TGCGCCAGCAGTGTTTTTCCGGGATCTAGCACAGATACGCAGTATTTT	CASSVFPGSSTDTQYF
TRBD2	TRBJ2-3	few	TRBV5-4	TGTGCCAGCAGCTTGGTGGCGGGAGGAAGCACAGATACGCAGTATTTT	CASSLVAGGSTDTQYF
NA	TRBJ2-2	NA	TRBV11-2	TGTGCCAGCAGCTCCCAGGGGATTTTGGGGGAGCTGTTTTTT	CASSSQGILGELFF
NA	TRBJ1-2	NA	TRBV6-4	TGTGCCAGCAGGCCACAGGTTCACAACTATGGCTACACCTTC	CASRPQVHNYGYTF
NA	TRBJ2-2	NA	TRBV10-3	TGTGCCATCAGTGAGTCCTTTGAGGGGGACACCGGGGAGCTGTTTTTT	CAISESFEGDTGELFF